This T cell receptor (beta chain) was profiled in a study of T-cell reconstitution after alpha-beta-depleted transplantation in children (dated by TCRdb to about 2016). Notes on the research overall: The study quantitatively tracked T-cell immune reconstitution after TCRalphabeta/CD19-depleted allogeneic hematopoietic cell transplantation in children using TCR repertoire profiling.

Trimmed from V: 6 bases; trimmed from J: 1 base; junction bases lacking a gene match: 10. From cysteine to phenylalanine, the CDR3 is 15 amino acids long. The retained sequence is limited to the CDR3, 45 bases, with the frame set at the first base. As encoded in the germline V gene (reference sequence), CDR1 is DFQATT while CDR2 is SNEGSKA. This clonotype was recorded at least ten times. Its target antigen remains unknown. Within one base of it there is no much larger clone, and no base qualities were kept. This sample's treatment or condition label indicates: allogeneic hematopoietic cell transplantation with graft depleted of TCRalphabeta T cells and CD19 B cells. The transplant recipients were children given TCRalphabeta/CD19-depleted allogeneic hematopoietic cell grafts. Library construction relied on PCR. Sequencing was performed on an Illumina HiSeq 2500. TCR libraries were prepared with molecular barcoding, using unique molecular identifiers to normalize TCRbeta repertoire quantification. TCRdb reprocessed the public reads (quality trimming at Q25 with fastp, clone calling with MiXCR) and kept in-frame beta chains. One record per CDR3 amino acid sequence lists the most common genes and DNA. Counted in this sample were over 450,000 distinct CDR3 sequences; under 12% of them appeared once. The ten largest account for around 2% of the sample.

The investigation overall reported the following: In some patients, the high TCRbeta diversity seen at day 60 was put down to recipient T cells and intrathymic progenitors that had survived conditioning. Hyperexpanded clone frequencies declined over subsequent months; after one year, T-cell counts and TCRbeta diversity were mostly attributed to newly produced T cells. The apparently early recovery of alphabetaT-cell counts about two months after transplant reportedly depended on only several hundred rapidly expanded clones that came from non-depleted graft cells.

Here the sequenced sample was PBMCs, taken before TCRalphabeta/CD19-depleted stem cell transplant. Here the chain combines TRBV20-1 and TRBJ2-3, with 7 central nucleotides matching TRBD2. The source is a child under 10 years old with inherited bone marrow failure, due to receive a stem cell transplant. The nucleotide sequence is given as TGCAGTGCCCCATGGGCTAGCGGACGCACAGATACGCAGTATTTT. The encoded protein is CSAPWASGRTDTQYF.